This entry concerns a single T cell receptor beta chain. TCRdb's copy holds only in-frame clones and misses some; the assay was immunoSEQ multiplex PCR. The sample yields some 15,000 clones, 89% seen once. These data are taken from a study of blood T cell repertoires in COVID-19. In the study overall: Italy, Spain and the United States were the sources of the convalescent and acute COVID-19 samples.

The CDR3 extends over 14 amino acids. Trimming stripped 5 bases from V and 7 bases from J, with 15 bases between. Per the germline V gene, CDR1 is SGHVS and CDR2 is FQNEAQ. The chain uses TRBV7-8 and TRBJ2-1; D is unclear. The material sequenced was peripheral blood. This receptor was obtained from a human donor in a cohort sampled during active COVID-19. The CDR3 DNA reads TGTGCCAGCAGCCTCCAGGCAGGAAGGAATGAGCAGTTCTTC. This gives the protein CASSLQAGRNEQFF.